These T cell receptor beta chains were read from a single sample in a study of blood T cell repertoires in COVID-19. The method was immunoSEQ multiplex PCR; TCRdb's version includes in-frame clones alone and lacks a portion of them. The sample consists of tens of thousands of clones, more than 80% of them appearing once. The sequenced material came from PBMCs or T cells enriched from blood (not recorded which). These receptor sequences come from a woman between 40 and 50 years old with acute COVID-19. CDR3s include the opening cysteine and the closing phenylalanine or tryptophan. The order of the fields is V gene, D gene, clone size, J gene, CDR3 DNA, CDR3 protein. D genes are given only for firm matches. A row's size may be missing; if present it is once, few, many or a size class.

>TRBV28|NA|once|TRBJ1-4
TGTGCCAGCAGTACGACTCCAGTTACTGCAACTAATGAAAAACTGTTTTTT
CASSTTPVTATNEKLFF
>TRBV5-1|NA|NA|TRBJ1-5
TGCGCCAGCAGCTACGGGGTAGGGTCCCATCAGCCCCAGCATTTT
CASSYGVGSHQPQHF
>TRBV9|TRBD2|NA|TRBJ2-1
TGTGCCAGCAGCAGACGACTAGCGGCGTACAATGAGCAGTTCTTC
CASSRRLAAYNEQFF
>TRBV24-1|TRBD1|NA|TRBJ1-1
TGTGCCACCAGTGATAGGACAGGAACTGAAGCTTTCTTT
CATSDRTGTEAFF
>TRBV3-1/TRBV3-2|NA|once|TRBJ2-3
TGTGCCAGCAGCCGAGTAGCAGCAGATACGCAGTATTTT
CASSRVAADTQYF
>TRBV15|TRBD1|NA|TRBJ1-6
TGTGCCACCAGCAGGGACAGGGGTAATTCACCCCTCCACTTT
CATSRDRGNSPLHF
>TRBV18|TRBD1|NA|TRBJ1-2
TGTGCCAGCTCACACGGACAGGATCACTATGGCTACACCTTC
CASSHGQDHYGYTF
>TRBV15|NA|NA|TRBJ1-3
TGTGCCACCAGCAGAGATACAAGCTCTGGAAACACCATATATTTT
CATSRDTSSGNTIYF
>TRBV29-1|NA|once|TRBJ2-2
TGCAGCGTTTCAGTAGGGGCAACCGGGGAGCTGTTTTTT
CSVSVGATGELFF
>TRBV19|NA|NA|TRBJ1-2
TGTGCCAGTAGTTCCGGGACATATGGCTACACCTTC
CASSSGTYGYTF
>TRBV19|TRBD1|NA|TRBJ1-4
TGTGCCAGTAGTGCTGGGACAGCAACTAATGAAAAACTGTTTTTT
CASSAGTATNEKLFF
>TRBV9|TRBD2|NA|TRBJ2-1
TGTGCCAGCAGCGTATCTTTGCGGGAGAGCGTCGGGGATGAGCAGTTCTTC
CASSVSLRESVGDEQFF
>TRBV9|TRBD1|NA|TRBJ1-1
TGTGCCAGCAGCGAATCAGGGGGAAACACTGAAGCTTTCTTT
CASSESGGNTEAFF
>TRBV15|NA|NA|TRBJ2-4
TGTGCCACCAGCAGAGGGGGTCGACCGGTGGAGGGCATTCAGTACTTC
CATSRGGRPVEGIQYF
>TRBV13|TRBD2|NA|TRBJ2-2
TGTGCCAGCAGCTTCCGGACTAGCAACACCGGGGAGCTGTTTTTT
CASSFRTSNTGELFF
>TRBV18|TRBD2|NA|TRBJ2-5
TGTGCCAGCTCACCTCTAGCGGGAGGTTACGGAGAGACCCAGTACTTC
CASSPLAGGYGETQYF
>TRBV27|NA|NA|TRBJ1-2
TGTGCCAGCAGTTTAGGGGCTGTGGGCTATGGCTACACCTTC
CASSLGAVGYGYTF
>TRBV4-1|NA|NA|TRBJ1-5
TGCGCCAGCAGCCAAGGCTGGCAGGGGAATCAGCCCCAGCATTTT
CASSQGWQGNQPQHF
>TRBV19|TRBD2|NA|TRBJ2-1
TGTGCCAGTAGTATAGGAGCGGGAGAGGTGGGCAATGAGCAGTTCTTC
CASSIGAGEVGNEQFF
>TRBV5-1|NA|many|TRBJ1-1
TGCGCCAGCAGTTCGGGACACAAGGGCAACACTGAAGCTTTCTTT
CASSSGHKGNTEAFF
>TRBV2|NA|few|TRBJ1-5
TGTGCCAGCAGTGGAGGAAATCAGCCCCAGCATTTT
CASSGGNQPQHF
>TRBV2|TRBD1|NA|TRBJ1-6
TGTGCCAGCAGGCAGTGGGCAGGGGGCGGCTTGGCCCTCCACTTT
CASRQWAGGGLALHF
>TRBV19|TRBD1|NA|TRBJ1-5
TGTGCCAGTAGTTGGGACAGAGGTAGCAATCAGCCCCAGCATTTT
CASSWDRGSNQPQHF
>TRBV15|NA|few|TRBJ2-5
TGTGCCACCAGCTTTCGTCTTGCGGAGACCCAGTACTTC
CATSFRLAETQYF
>TRBV5-1|TRBD1|NA|TRBJ1-6
TGCGCCAGCGGAAGGGACAGTAGTTATAATTCACCCCTCCACTTT
CASGRDSSYNSPLHF
>TRBV20-1|TRBD1|NA|TRBJ1-4
TGCAGTGCTAGTCCCGGGACAGGGGTGGCTAATGAAAAACTGTTTTTT
CSASPGTGVANEKLFF
>TRBV5-1|NA|NA|TRBJ1-3
TGCGCCAGCAGCTTAACTCTCTCTGGAAACACCATATATTTT
CASSLTLSGNTIYF
>TRBV12-3/TRBV12-4|TRBD1|NA|TRBJ2-7
TGTGCCAGCAGTTCGGGGACAGGACGAGAGCAGTACTTC
CASSSGTGREQYF
>TRBV3-1/TRBV3-2|TRBD1|few|TRBJ1-3
TGTGCCAGCAGCCAAACAGGACGGGGACAGGGGCTTGGAAACACCATATATTTT
CASSQTGRGQGLGNTIYF
>TRBV6-1|NA|NA|TRBJ1-1
TGTGCCAGCAGTGAAAGCATCACGAAAGCTTTCTTT
CASSESITKAFF
>TRBV3-1/TRBV3-2|TRBD1|NA|TRBJ1-2
TGTGCCAGCAGCTCCCCCGGGACAGGGAGGTCTGGCTACACCTTC
CASSSPGTGRSGYTF
>TRBV9|NA|NA|TRBJ1-4
TGTGCCAGCAGCGCAAAAGGGATCCGGGGTGAAAAACTGTTTTTT
CASSAKGIRGEKLFF
>TRBV14|TRBD2|once|TRBJ2-2
TGTGCCAGCAGCGCACTAGCGGGAGTGGCGGAGCTGTTTTTT
CASSALAGVAELFF
>TRBV14|NA|NA|TRBJ1-2
TGTGCCAGCAGCCCTTCGCTAGGGGGTTTTGGGGTCGGCTACACCTTC
CASSPSLGGFGVGYTF
>TRBV27|TRBD2|few|TRBJ2-7
TGTGCCAGCACCCCGGGGACTAGCGGGAGTGGCGAGCAGTACTTC
CASTPGTSGSGEQYF
>TRBV11-3|NA|NA|TRBJ2-2
TGTGCCAGCGGAGAGGGTCCCGGGGAGCTGTTTTTT
CASGEGPGELFF
>TRBV7-9|TRBD1|few|TRBJ1-2
TGTGCCAGCAGCGTACAACAGGGGAGAGGGTATGGCTACACCTTC
CASSVQQGRGYGYTF
>TRBV2|TRBD2|NA|TRBJ2-7
TGTGCCAGCACCGAACTAGCGGGGTTTCACGAGCAGTACTTC
CASTELAGFHEQYF
>TRBV3-1/TRBV3-2|TRBD2|NA|TRBJ2-5
TGTGCCAGCAGCCAAGATAGCGGGGGCCCGTTTACCCAGTACTTC
CASSQDSGGPFTQYF
>TRBV19|NA|NA|TRBJ1-2
TGTGCCAGTAACCTTCATCAGGGGACGGACTATGGCTACACCTTC
CASNLHQGTDYGYTF
>TRBV3-1/TRBV3-2|TRBD1|NA|TRBJ1-1
TGTGCCAGCAGCCAAGAGGCAGGGGGCATCACTGAAGCTTTCTTT
CASSQEAGGITEAFF
>TRBV7-9|NA|NA|TRBJ1-1
TGTGCCAGCAGTCCACGCGTCAGGGTCCACACTGAAGCTTTCTTT
CASSPRVRVHTEAFF
>TRBV12-3/TRBV12-4|NA|NA|TRBJ1-2
TGTGCCAGCAGTTTATTACAGCCATATGGCTACACCTTC
CASSLLQPYGYTF
>TRBV18|NA|once|TRBJ1-3
TGTGCCAGCTCACCAGGAGCCCGTGTTTCGGGAAACACCATATATTTT
CASSPGARVSGNTIYF
>TRBV6-5|TRBD1|few|TRBJ2-5
TGTGCCAGCAGTTACATGGAGGGACAGGGCCAAGAGACCCAGTACTTC
CASSYMEGQGQETQYF
>TRBV10-3|TRBD1|NA|TRBJ1-5
TGTGCCATCAGTCCAGGACAGGGCGCTAGCAATCAGCCCCAGCATTTT
CAISPGQGASNQPQHF
>TRBV5-5|NA|NA|TRBJ2-4
TGTGCCAGCAGCCCTGTACTAGCCAAAAACATTCAGTACTTC
CASSPVLAKNIQYF
>TRBV5-8|TRBD2|NA|TRBJ2-7
TGTGCCAGCAGCTTGACTAGCGGGAGCCGGGTGGACGAGCAGTACTTC
CASSLTSGSRVDEQYF
>TRBV7-2|NA|NA|TRBJ2-7
TGTGCCAGCAGCTCCTCGACTGTCCTATCCGCCTACGAGCAGTACTTC
CASSSSTVLSAYEQYF
>TRBV14|NA|NA|TRBJ1-6
TGTGCCAGCAGCCAAGAAGCCCAAAATTCACCCCTCCACTTT
CASSQEAQNSPLHF
>TRBV19|TRBD1|NA|TRBJ1-5
TGTGCCAGTAGTAATCCACTCGGGACAGGAAATCAGCCCCAGCATTTT
CASSNPLGTGNQPQHF
>TRBV5-6|TRBD1|NA|TRBJ2-3
TGTGCCAGCAGCCGCCCCAGGGACAGTGGGGGAGATACGCAGTATTTT
CASSRPRDSGGDTQYF
>TRBV2|NA|NA|TRBJ1-2
TGTGCCAGCACTCCAGACAATGGCTACACCTTC
CASTPDNGYTF
>TRBV28|NA|NA|TRBJ1-2
TGTGCCAGCAGTAAGCGCAGCTTATGGAGCTATGGCTACACCTTC
CASSKRSLWSYGYTF